The T cell receptor (beta chain) under discussion was sequenced for a study of blood T cell repertoires in COVID-19. Study summary: The origin of the acute and convalescent COVID-19 samples was the United States, Italy and Spain.

The authors' processing: By means of reference gene primer amplification, nucleated cell counts were estimated. The method was immunoSEQ multiplex PCR; TCRdb's version includes in-frame clones alone and lacks a portion of them. The V and J calls and the clone size are those of that table, but D and trimming were determined from the DNA. The data show a few hundred thousand clones, approximately 79% seen once. Germline V gene sequence: CDR1 SGHTA, CDR2 FQGTGA. CDR3 size: 14 residues. V was cut by 1 base and J by 7 bases, with 10 bases left in between. Adults between roughly 18 and 100 years of age took part from 20 to 25 US areas. Participants had their cohort set by participant-reported clinical history.

The sample consisted of PBMCs or T cells enriched from blood (not recorded which). This TCR was recovered from a man aged 30-40 years with acute COVID-19. The chain employs TRBV7-3 and TRBJ2-2, with TRBD2 as a possible D gene (5 bases). For the CDR3, the DNA is TGTGCCAGCAGCTTAATACCACTAGGCGGGGAGCTGTTTTTT. It codes for CASSLIPLGGELFF.